Below are 14 T cell receptor beta chains sequenced from a single sample in a study of cytomegalovirus exposure and HLA in healthy donors. With 60 Vbeta and 13 Jbeta primers, the PCR was carried out. Clones were sequenced by immunoSEQ multiplex PCR, and TCRdb holds only the in-frame ones, with some missing. The sample contains about 120,000 clones, 7% to 9.5% of which appear only once. The source material was PBMCs. Receptors originate from a woman between 40 and 50 years old in good health and CMV-seropositive.

This clone was picked up a small number of times. J is TRBJ2-5 and V is TRBV7-3; unclear D gene. V lost 1 base, J lost 5 bases, and 5 bases lay in between. Germline loops: CDR1 SGHTA, CDR2 FQGTGA. The CDR3 covers 12 residues. The CDR3 bases are TGTGCCAGCAGCTTAAGTCGGGAGACCCAGTACTTC. Protein product: CASSLSRETQYF.

This clone was counted only a few times. The V gene is TRBV29-1, the J gene TRBJ1-1, with a possible D match to TRBD1 (6 bases). Germline assignment: CDR1 SQVTM and CDR2 ANQGSEA. The germline V and J ends were trimmed by 3 bases and 1 base, with 15 bases remaining between them. The CDR3 loop spans 15 amino acids. The DNA of the CDR3 is TGCAGCGTTGAGGGGGCTTCAAGGGGGAACACTGAAGCTTTCTTT. Protein product: CSVEGASRGNTEAFF. Full variable domain (remainder filled in from reference TRBV29-1 and TRBJ1-1): SAVISQKPSRDICQRGTSLTIQCQVDSQVTMMFWYRQQPGQSLTLIATANQGSEATYESGFVIDKFPISRPNLTFSTLTVSNMSPEDSSIYLCSVEGASRGNTEAFFGQGTRLTVV.

CDR3 loop: CAWSVWGGTGRTEAFF. DNA for the CDR3: TGTGCCTGGAGCGTTTGGGGGGGGACAGGGCGTACTGAAGCTTTCTTT. This chain uses TRBV30 with TRBJ1-1; 9 bases are shared with TRBD1. CDR1 and CDR2 (germline): GTSNPN, SVGIG (reference sequence). The CDR3 is 16 residues long. V lost 3 bases to trimming and J lost 5 bases; unmatched junction nucleotides: 13.

This clone was picked up a small number of times. This chain connects TRBV6-1 to TRBJ1-3; D is uncertain. Trimming cost V 5 bases and J 2 bases, with 10 bases left between them. Germline V gives CDR1 MNHNS, CDR2 SASEGT. This CDR3 comprises 14 residues. The CDR3 loop is CASSYRFAGNTIYF. In DNA, the CDR3 is TGTGCCAGCAGTTATCGGTTCGCTGGAAACACCATATATTTT.

The chain links TRBV18 to TRBJ1-1; 7 nucleotides align to TRBD1. The CDR3 runs to 14 residues. The ends lost 1 base at V and 3 bases at J; junction bases unmatched: 2. Germline V CDR1 and CDR2: KGHSH, LQKENI. The DNA for the CDR3 is TGTGCCAGCTCACCACAGGGGGCCGACACTGAAGCTTTCTTT. As protein: CASSPQGADTEAFF. Supplemented by reference TRBV18 and TRBJ1-1, the full variable domain reads NAGVMQNPRHLVRRRGQEARLRCSPMKGHSHVYWYRQLPEEGLKFMVYLQKENIIDESGMPKERFSAEFPKEGPSILRIQQVVRGDSAAYFCASSPQGADTEAFFGQGTRLTVV.

This clone was found a few times. V usage is TRBV11-3 and J usage is TRBJ2-7; D might be TRBD1 (7 bases). The germline V and J ends were trimmed by 5 bases and 5 bases, with 16 bases remaining between them. Germline V lookup: CDR1 SGHNT, CDR2 YENEEA. There are 14 residues in the CDR3. As DNA, the CDR3 is TGTGCCAGCAGCCGTGACGGAGGGGGCGACGAGCAGTACTTC. Residues: CASSRDGGGDEQYF.

In this sample, this clone turned up a few times. This sample includes further DNA sequences coding for the same CDR3. The chain carries TRBV20-1 and TRBJ1-1; D unclear. The germline V and J ends were trimmed by 4 bases and 5 bases, with 8 bases remaining between them. The CDR3 is made up of 11 amino acids. CDR1 and CDR2 from the germline V gene are DFQATT and SNEGSKA (reference sequence). CDR3 nucleotide sequence: TGCAGTGCTACAGGTGGGACTGAAGCTTTCTTT. The encoded protein is CSATGGTEAFF.

This clone was seen a few times. The rearrangement links TRBV5-4 to TRBJ1-2; 9 positions match TRBD1. V was clipped by 3 bases and J by 8 bases; unmatched bases: 8. CDR3 size: 14 residues. CDR1 is SGHNT, CDR2 YYREEE, per germline (reference sequence). The CDR3 spells CASSSGQGRKGYTF. Written as DNA, the CDR3 is TGTGCCAGCAGCTCGGGACAGGGTCGAAAGGGCTACACCTTC.

The chain joins TRBV2 to TRBJ1-1; TRBD1 agrees at 7 bases. With 4 bases clipped from V and 7 bases from J, the junction kept 6 bases outside the gene matches. Germline CDR1 is SNHLY and CDR2 is FYNNEI. This CDR3 region has 13 residues. This CDR3 is CASSGARDSEAFF. CDR3 DNA sequence: TGTGCCAGCAGTGGAGCCAGGGACAGTGAAGCTTTCTTT.

Of note for this clone: Other DNA sequences in the same sample also yield this CDR3. The chain recombines TRBV9 with TRBJ2-3; 9 bases fit TRBD2. CDR1 SGDLS and CDR2 YYNGEE come from the germline V gene. This CDR3 spans 16 amino acids. The V segment lost 0 bases and the J segment 3 bases; nucleotides outside the gene matches: 5. Written as DNA, the CDR3 is TGTGCCAGCAGCGTAGAGGGCGGGGGGGCAACAGATACGCAGTATTTT. Translation gives CASSVEGGGATDTQYF. The full variable domain, its missing parts supplied by reference TRBV9 and TRBJ2-3, is DSGVTQTPKHLITATGQRVTLRCSPRSGDLSVYWYQQSLDQGLQFLIQYYNGEERAKGNILERFSAQQFPDLHSELNLSSLELGDSALYFCASSVEGGGATDTQYFGPGTRLTVL.

This clone was observed at least ten times. V gene TRBV5-6 combines with J gene TRBJ2-1; 8 bases fit TRBD1. Per germline, CDR1 SGHDT and CDR2 YYEEEE. CDR3 size: 14 residues. V shed 6 bases, J shed 7 bases, and the junction held 9 bases outside the gene matches. The CDR3 is CASTDRADRNEQFF. CDR3 sequence (DNA): TGTGCCAGCACGGACAGGGCAGATCGTAATGAGCAGTTCTTC.

This clone was recorded a few times. The rearrangement links TRBV4-2 to TRBJ1-2; TRBD1 matches at 10 bases. Losses at the gene ends were 3 bases for V and 4 bases for J; bases not matched to a gene: 8. CDR3 length: 16 amino acids. Germline loops: CDR1 LGHNA, CDR2 YNFKEQ. The CDR3 sequence: CASSHLGQGEGYGYTF. The CDR3 DNA reads as TGTGCCAGCAGCCACCTCGGACAGGGGGAAGGCTATGGCTACACCTTC.

This rearrangement joins TRBV30 to TRBJ2-7; 10 positions agree with TRBD2. Germline CDR1 is GTSNPN and CDR2 is SVGIG (reference sequence). V was clipped by 0 bases and J by 3 bases; unmatched bases: 8. The CDR3 has 16 amino acids. The CDR3 spells CAWSVLGLAGVYEQYF. For the CDR3, the DNA is TGTGCCTGGAGTGTACTAGGGCTAGCGGGGGTCTACGAGCAGTACTTC.

The chain joins TRBV20-1 to TRBJ2-7; D remains ambiguous. The CDR3 is 10 amino acids. Trimming shortened V by 6 bases and J by 3 bases, and 6 bases separated the two germline ends. Looked up from germline, CDR1 is DFQATT and CDR2 is SNEGSKA (reference sequence). CDR3 amino acids: CSAGDYEQYF. Here the CDR3 DNA reads TGCAGTGCCGGAGACTACGAGCAGTACTTC.